These 25 T cell receptor beta chains were all obtained from the same sample, sequenced in a study of blood T cell repertoires in COVID-19. Profiled with immunoSEQ multiplex PCR; TCRdb holds only in-frame clones, not every one. This sample yields roughly 260,000 clones, of which around nine tenths are seen a single time; approximately 2.5% belongs to the top ten. The sample comprised PBMCs or T cells enriched from blood (not recorded which). Receptors originate from a woman younger than 30 who had recovered from COVID-19.

Only a few counts were recorded for this clone. The chain combines TRBV9 with TRBJ1-2; D perhaps matches TRBD1 (6 bases). The germline V gene encodes CDR1 SGDLS and CDR2 YYNGEE. V was pared by 0 bases and J by 4 bases, with 13 bases between. The CDR3 sequence is 15 residues long. CDR3 protein: CASSVAQGWVYGYTF. The DNA of the CDR3 is TGTGCCAGCAGCGTAGCACAGGGATGGGTCTATGGCTACACCTTC.

The chain joins TRBV7-2 to TRBJ2-2; a weak D match, TRBD1 (5 bases). The germline V gene has CDR1 SGHTA and CDR2 FQGNSA. This CDR3 is built from 15 residues. The V gene lost 3 bases and the J gene lost 0 bases, with 8 bases spanning the gap. The DNA of the CDR3 is TGTGCCAGCAGCTTGGGGCGACCGAACACCGGGGAGCTGTTTTTT. This gives the protein CASSLGRPNTGELFF.

This chain connects TRBV5-5 to TRBJ2-1, with 13 bases fitting TRBD2. With 4 bases clipped from V and 0 bases from J, the junction kept 1 base outside the gene matches. Looked up from germline, CDR1 is SGHKS and CDR2 is YYEKEE (reference sequence). The CDR3 runs 16 residues. CDR3 loop: CASSRTSGSSYNEQFF. For the CDR3, the DNA is TGTGCCAGCAGCCGGACTAGCGGGAGCTCCTACAATGAGCAGTTCTTC.

The chain recombines TRBV9 with TRBJ1-1, with D hard to call. Germline-derived CDR1 and CDR2 are SGDLS and YYNGEE. The CDR3 has 15 amino acids. The germline V and J ends were trimmed by 4 bases and 1 base, with 14 bases remaining between them. CDR3: CASSTRNKENTEAFF. The CDR3 nucleotides are TGTGCCAGCAGCACCCGAAACAAAGAGAACACTGAAGCTTTCTTT.

This clone was detected only once. V is TRBV27 and J is TRBJ2-2; TRBD2 agrees at 9 bases. The trim removed 7 bases at V and 1 base at J, leaving 4 bases unmatched. This CDR3 has 15 amino acids. Germline CDR1 and CDR2: MNHEY and SMNVEV (reference sequence). The CDR3 DNA reads as TGTGCCAGCACGGCACTAGCGGGGAACACCGGGGAGCTGTTTTTT. Encoded protein: CASTALAGNTGELFF.

This clone has ten or more counts. The chain carries TRBV5-4 and TRBJ1-1; 7 bases match TRBD1. V dropped 1 base and J dropped 1; count of bases not matched to a gene: 4. This CDR3 spans 15 amino acids. The germline gives CDR1 SGHNT, CDR2 YYREEE (reference sequence). The CDR3 protein is CASSLTGDANTEAFF. CDR3 nucleotides: TGTGCCAGCAGCTTGACAGGGGATGCGAACACTGAAGCTTTCTTT.

V is TRBV19 and J is TRBJ1-5, with 7 bases aligning to TRBD1. Germline lookup yields CDR1 LNHDA and CDR2 SQIVND (reference sequence). CDR3 size: 15 residues. V was clipped by 6 bases and J by 3 bases; unmatched bases: 8. In DNA form, the CDR3 reads TGTGCCAGTAGGGAGAAAACAGGGGACAATCAGCCCCAGCATTTT. Translating it yields CASREKTGDNQPQHF.

The chain carries TRBV30 and TRBJ2-1; 11 bases match TRBD2. The CDR3 extends over 16 amino acids. The V gene end was trimmed by 0 bases and the J gene end by 2 bases; junction bases not matched to a gene: 3. CDR1 and CDR2 (germline): GTSNPN, SVGIG (reference sequence). The CDR3 DNA reads TGTGCCTGGAGTGTATTTAGCGGGGGGGCCTACAATGAGCAGTTCTTC. The encoded protein is CAWSVFSGGAYNEQFF. The entire variable domain, with the rest obtained from reference TRBV30 and TRBJ2-1, is as follows: SQTIHQWPATLVQPVGSPLSLECTVEGTSNPNLYWYRQAAGRGLQLLFYSVGIGQISSEVPQNLSASRPQDRQFILSSKKLLLSDSGFYLCAWSVFSGGAYNEQFFGPGTRLTVL.

The V and J genes are TRBV28 and TRBJ1-3; a possible D gene is TRBD1 (5 bases). The CDR3 extends over 15 amino acids. Trimming shortened V by 5 bases and J by 2 bases, and 13 bases separated the two germline ends. CDR1 is MDHEN, CDR2 SYDVKM, per germline. The CDR3, as DNA: TGTGCCAGCAGTCTCAGGGTGCCCCCTGGAAACACCATATATTTT. Amino acids: CASSLRVPPGNTIYF.

The gene calls are TRBV10-2 and TRBJ1-5; D not certain. Trimming took 7 bases from V and 4 from J, leaving 11 bases between them. CDR1 is WSHSY and CDR2 is SAAADI in the germline V gene. CDR3 length: 13 residues. The CDR3 here is CASNEQPNQPQHF. The CDR3 DNA reads TGCGCCAGCAACGAACAGCCAAATCAGCCCCAGCATTTT.

This chain uses TRBV6-4 with TRBJ2-3; 9 bases agree with TRBD2. This CDR3 spans 15 amino acids. Germline loops: CDR1 MRHNA, CDR2 SNTAGT. The ends lost 5 bases at V and 5 bases at J; junction bases unmatched: 8. DNA for the CDR3: TGTGCCAGCAGTCATACGGCGGGGGGGCAAGATACGCAGTATTTT. It encodes CASSHTAGGQDTQYF.

The V gene is TRBV7-6, the J gene TRBJ2-1; 10 nucleotides line up with TRBD1. Germline-derived CDR1 and CDR2 are SGHVS and FNYEAQ. Germline trimming cut 8 bases from V and 0 bases from J; bases unmatched to any gene: 10. CDR3 length equals 17 residues. CDR3 nucleotides: TGTGCCAGCGCCGGGACAGGGGCCTTAAGCTCCTACAATGAGCAGTTCTTC. It yields the protein CASAGTGALSSYNEQFF.

The chain uses TRBV5-6 and TRBJ2-3, with D possibly matching TRBD2 (5 bases). Trimming removed 4 bases at V and 5 bases at J, with 11 bases between. This CDR3 spans 13 amino acids. The germline gives CDR1 SGHDT, CDR2 YYEEEE. CDR3 sequence (DNA): TGTGCCAGCAGCCCGGGGTTTGGAGATACGCAGTATTTT. It specifies CASSPGFGDTQYF.

The rearrangement uses TRBV28 and TRBJ1-2; D not resolved. Germline V lookup: CDR1 MDHEN, CDR2 SYDVKM. The length of the CDR3 is 13 residues. Deletions cut 3 bases from V and 4 bases from J, with 9 bases between. For the CDR3, the DNA is TGTGCCAGCAGTTTCAGGACTCCCTATGGCTACACCTTC. Translated, it gives CASSFRTPYGYTF.

This clone was picked up one time. This rearrangement joins TRBV19 to TRBJ2-3, with 8 bases that match TRBD2. Trimming removed 7 bases from V and 6 bases from J; junction bases left unmatched: 21. Germline values: CDR1 LNHDA, CDR2 SQIVND (reference sequence). CDR3 length equals 18 residues. The CDR3 sequence: CASTLRAGETQKSDTQYF. CDR3 DNA: TGTGCCAGTACTTTAAGAGCGGGGGAGACCCAGAAGTCTGATACGCAGTATTTT.

V usage is TRBV5-4 and J usage is TRBJ2-7; 10 bases map to TRBD1. V was pared by 0 bases and J by 0 bases, with 3 bases of the junction left unmatched. CDR1 is SGHNT and CDR2 is YYREEE in the germline V gene (reference sequence). The CDR3 totals 16 residues. The CDR3 coding sequence is TGTGCCAGCAGCTTGGGGACAGGGGGTAGCTCCTACGAGCAGTACTTC. Amino acids: CASSLGTGGSSYEQYF. Drawing the rest from reference TRBV5-4 and TRBJ2-7, the complete variable domain is ETGVTQSPTHLIKTRGQQVTLRCSSQSGHNTVSWYQQALGQGPQFIFQYYREEENGRGNFPPRFSGLQFPNYSSELNVNALELDDSALYLCASSLGTGGSSYEQYFGPGTRLTVT.

This chain uses TRBV10-3 with TRBJ2-3, with a tentative D call TRBD2 (5 bases). This CDR3 has 16 residues. The germline gives CDR1 ENHRY, CDR2 SYGVKD. V lost 4 bases and J lost 0, with 14 bases in between. The CDR3 nucleotides read TGTGCCATCAGTGGCCTGGAGCGGACTAGCACAGATACGCAGTATTTT. Amino acids: CAISGLERTSTDTQYF.

This clone was found many times. V usage is TRBV27 and J usage is TRBJ2-7; possible D gene TRBD2, 5 bases. V gave up 5 bases and J gave up 5 bases, with 10 bases separating them. Germline CDR1 reads MNHEY; CDR2 reads SMNVEV (reference sequence). This CDR3 comprises 12 residues. CDR3 protein: CASSPDWNEQYF. CDR3 coding DNA: TGTGCCAGCAGTCCGGACTGGAACGAGCAGTACTTC.

The chain is built from TRBV3-1 (or the pseudogene TRBV3-2) and TRBJ2-3; D ambiguous. CDR3 length equals 15 residues. Trimming shortened V by 2 bases and J by 2 bases, and 11 bases separated the two germline ends. Looked up from germline, CDR1 is LGHDT and CDR2 is YNNKEL (reference sequence). This chain's CDR3 is CASSQMWQATDTQYF. The CDR3, as DNA: TGTGCCAGCAGCCAAATGTGGCAGGCCACAGATACGCAGTATTTT.

This clone appeared a single time. The chain has TRBV19 and TRBJ2-1; 7 bases fit TRBD1. V gave up 4 bases and J gave up 6 bases; unmatched junction bases: 3. The CDR3 sequence is 13 residues long. Germline CDR1 and CDR2: LNHDA and SQIVND (reference sequence). CDR3 region: CASSRQGGNEQFF. Written as DNA, the CDR3 is TGTGCCAGTAGTAGACAGGGCGGCAATGAGCAGTTCTTC.

The rearrangement joins TRBV12-5 to TRBJ2-7, with TRBD1 identical over 8 bases. The ends lost 1 base at V and 2 bases at J; junction bases unmatched: 7. The CDR3 is made up of 16 amino acids. Germline V gives CDR1 LGHNT, CDR2 FRNRAP. The DNA of the CDR3 is TGTGCTAGTGGTTTGGACCCTTGGGACAGGACCTACGAGCAGTACTTC. Its protein is CASGLDPWDRTYEQYF.

The rearrangement links TRBV5-5 to TRBJ2-1, with TRBD2 identical over 7 bases. The germline gives CDR1 SGHKS, CDR2 YYEKEE (reference sequence). The CDR3 extends over 15 amino acids. V gave up 0 bases and J gave up 5 bases; unmatched junction bases: 5. The CDR3 nucleotides are TGTGCCAGCAGCTTGGAGTGGGGGGGTCACAATGAGCAGTTCTTC. Its translation: CASSLEWGGHNEQFF.

This chain joins TRBV7-9 and TRBJ2-2; D uncertain. V lost 4 bases, J lost 3 bases, and 21 bases lay in between. The CDR3 sequence is 18 residues long. Germline-derived CDR1 and CDR2 are SEHNR and FQNEAQ (reference sequence). The CDR3 nucleotides are TGTGCCAGCAGCTCAATCCTGGCGGTAGGAGTATACACCGGGGAGCTGTTTTTT. Translation: CASSSILAVGVYTGELFF.

This clone is a singleton in its sample. This chain uses TRBV13 with TRBJ2-1; 7 nucleotides line up with TRBD1. There are 14 residues in the CDR3. J gave up 4 bases and V 0 bases, and 0 bases lay outside the gene matches. In germline, CDR1 is PRHDT, CDR2 FYEKMQ (reference sequence). This CDR3 is CASSLGRGYNEQFF. The CDR3 bases are TGTGCCAGCAGCTTAGGCAGGGGGTACAATGAGCAGTTCTTC.

This chain joins TRBV18 and TRBJ2-3; 7 nucleotides match TRBD1. Unmatched junction bases numbered 3, after V lost 4 bases and J lost 5 bases. CDR1 is KGHSH, CDR2 LQKENI, per germline. This CDR3 is built from 13 residues. Here the CDR3 DNA reads TGTGCCAGCTCACAGGGGGCAAAAGATACGCAGTATTTT. Protein sequence: CASSQGAKDTQYF.